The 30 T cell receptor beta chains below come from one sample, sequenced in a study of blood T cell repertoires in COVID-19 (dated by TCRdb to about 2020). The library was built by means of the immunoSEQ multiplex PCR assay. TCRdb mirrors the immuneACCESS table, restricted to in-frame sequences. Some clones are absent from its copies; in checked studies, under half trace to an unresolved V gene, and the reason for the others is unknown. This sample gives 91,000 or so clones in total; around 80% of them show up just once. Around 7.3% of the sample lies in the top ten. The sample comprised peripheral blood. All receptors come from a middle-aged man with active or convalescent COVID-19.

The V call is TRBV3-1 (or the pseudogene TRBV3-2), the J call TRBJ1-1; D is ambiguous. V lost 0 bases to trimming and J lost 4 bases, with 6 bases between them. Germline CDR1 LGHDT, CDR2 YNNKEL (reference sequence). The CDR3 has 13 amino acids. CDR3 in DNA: TGTGCCAGCAGCCAAGATCAGGTCACTGAAGCTTTCTTT. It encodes CASSQDQVTEAFF.

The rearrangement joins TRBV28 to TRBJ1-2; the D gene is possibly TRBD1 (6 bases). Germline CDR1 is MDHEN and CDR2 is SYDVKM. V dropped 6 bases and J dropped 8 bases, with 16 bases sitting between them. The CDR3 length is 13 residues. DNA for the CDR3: TGTGCCAGCAGCCTTCGGACAGAGAACGGCTACACCTTC. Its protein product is CASSLRTENGYTF.

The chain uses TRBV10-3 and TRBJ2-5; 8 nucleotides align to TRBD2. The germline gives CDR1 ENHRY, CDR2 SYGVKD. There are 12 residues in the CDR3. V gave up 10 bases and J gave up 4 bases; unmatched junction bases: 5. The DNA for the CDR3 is TGTGCCACAGCGGGGGTCGGAGAGACCCAGTACTTC. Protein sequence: CATAGVGETQYF.

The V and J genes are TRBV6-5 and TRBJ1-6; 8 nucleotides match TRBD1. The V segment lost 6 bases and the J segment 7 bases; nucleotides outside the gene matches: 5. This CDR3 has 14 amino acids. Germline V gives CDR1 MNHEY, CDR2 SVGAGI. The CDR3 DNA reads TGTGCCAGCAGCATCCGGGACAGGAATTCACCCCTCCACTTT. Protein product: CASSIRDRNSPLHF.

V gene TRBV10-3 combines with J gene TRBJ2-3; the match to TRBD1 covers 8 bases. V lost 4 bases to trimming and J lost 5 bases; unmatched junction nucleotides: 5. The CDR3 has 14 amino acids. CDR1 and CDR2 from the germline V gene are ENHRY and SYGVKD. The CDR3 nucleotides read TGTGCCATCAGTGGGACAGGGTTCGAAGATACGCAGTATTTT. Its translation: CAISGTGFEDTQYF.

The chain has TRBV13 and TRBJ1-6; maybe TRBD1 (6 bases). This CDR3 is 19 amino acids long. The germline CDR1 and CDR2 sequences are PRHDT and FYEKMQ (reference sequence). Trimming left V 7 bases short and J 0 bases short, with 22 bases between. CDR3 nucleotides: TGTGCCAGCACTTCCTCCTCCATATTACAGGGCTCCTATAATTCACCCCTCCACTTT. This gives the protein CASTSSSILQGSYNSPLHF.

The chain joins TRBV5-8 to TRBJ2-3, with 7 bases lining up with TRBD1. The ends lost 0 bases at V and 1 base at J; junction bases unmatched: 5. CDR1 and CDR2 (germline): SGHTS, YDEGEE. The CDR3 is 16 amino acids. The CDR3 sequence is CASSLGAGGGTDTQYF. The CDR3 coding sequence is TGTGCCAGCAGCTTGGGTGCAGGGGGTGGCACAGATACGCAGTATTTT.

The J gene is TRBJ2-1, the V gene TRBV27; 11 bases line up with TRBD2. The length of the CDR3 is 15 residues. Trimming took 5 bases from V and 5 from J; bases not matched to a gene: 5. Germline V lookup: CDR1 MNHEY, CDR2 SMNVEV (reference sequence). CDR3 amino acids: CASSRGTSGNNEQFF. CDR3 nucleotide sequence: TGTGCCAGCAGTCGCGGGACTAGCGGTAACAATGAGCAGTTCTTC.

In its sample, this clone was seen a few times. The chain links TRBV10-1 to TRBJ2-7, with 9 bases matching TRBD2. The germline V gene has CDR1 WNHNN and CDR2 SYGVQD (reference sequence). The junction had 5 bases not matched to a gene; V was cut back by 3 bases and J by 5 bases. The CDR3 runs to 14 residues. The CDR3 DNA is TGCGCCAGCAGTGATGCCGGGACTAGCAACGAGCAGTACTTC. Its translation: CASSDAGTSNEQYF.

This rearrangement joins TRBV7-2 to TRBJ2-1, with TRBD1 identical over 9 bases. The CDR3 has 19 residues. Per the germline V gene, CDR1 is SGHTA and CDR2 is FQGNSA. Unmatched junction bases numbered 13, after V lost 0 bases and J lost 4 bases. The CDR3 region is CASSLASIMTGGSYNEQFF. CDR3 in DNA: TGTGCCAGCAGCTTAGCATCGATTATGACAGGGGGTTCGTACAATGAGCAGTTCTTC.

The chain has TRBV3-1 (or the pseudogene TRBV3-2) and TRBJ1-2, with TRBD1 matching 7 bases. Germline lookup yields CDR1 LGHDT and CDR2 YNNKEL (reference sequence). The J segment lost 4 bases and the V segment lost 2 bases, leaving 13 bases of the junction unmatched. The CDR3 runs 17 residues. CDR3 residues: CASSQSLGRQGSYGYTF. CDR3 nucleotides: TGTGCCAGCAGCCAAAGTCTGGGCCGACAGGGTAGCTATGGCTACACCTTC.

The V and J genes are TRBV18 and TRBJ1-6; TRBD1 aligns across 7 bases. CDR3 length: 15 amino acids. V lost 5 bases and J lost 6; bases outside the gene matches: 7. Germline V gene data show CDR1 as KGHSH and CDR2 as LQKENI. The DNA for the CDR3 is TGTGCCAGCTCAATTACAGGGGTGGCTAATTCACCCCTCCACTTT. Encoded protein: CASSITGVANSPLHF.

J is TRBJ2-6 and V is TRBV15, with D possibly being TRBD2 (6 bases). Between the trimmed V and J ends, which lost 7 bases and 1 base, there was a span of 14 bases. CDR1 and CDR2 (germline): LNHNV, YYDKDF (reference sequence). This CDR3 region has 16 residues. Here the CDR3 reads CATTLNGGSGANVLTF. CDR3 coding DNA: TGTGCCACCACCCTAAACGGAGGGTCTGGGGCCAACGTCCTGACTTTC. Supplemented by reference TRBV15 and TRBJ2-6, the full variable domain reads DAMVIQNPRYQVTQFGKPVTLSCSQTLNHNVMYWYQQKSSQAPKLLFHYYDKDFNNEADTPDNFQSRRPNTSFCFLDIRSPGLGDTAMYLCATTLNGGSGANVLTFGAGSRLTVL.

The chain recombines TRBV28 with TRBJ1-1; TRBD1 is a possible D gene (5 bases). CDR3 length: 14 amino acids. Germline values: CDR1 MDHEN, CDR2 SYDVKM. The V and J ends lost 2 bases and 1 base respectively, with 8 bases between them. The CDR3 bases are TGTGCCAGCAGTTTAGGTAGGGGGAACACTGAAGCTTTCTTT. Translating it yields CASSLGRGNTEAFF. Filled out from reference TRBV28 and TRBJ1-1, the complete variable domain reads DVKVTQSSRYLVKRTGEKVFLECVQDMDHENMFWYRQDPGLGLRLIYFSYDVKMKEKGDIPEGYSVSREKKERFSLILESASTNQTSMYLCASSLGRGNTEAFFGQGTRLTVV.

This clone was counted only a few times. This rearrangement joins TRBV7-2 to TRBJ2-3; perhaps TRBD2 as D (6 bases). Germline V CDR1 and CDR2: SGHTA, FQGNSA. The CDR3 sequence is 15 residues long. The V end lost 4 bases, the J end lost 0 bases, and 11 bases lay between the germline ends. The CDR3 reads CASSSTRASTDTQYF. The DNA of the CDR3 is TGTGCCAGCAGCTCGACTAGAGCTAGCACAGATACGCAGTATTTT.

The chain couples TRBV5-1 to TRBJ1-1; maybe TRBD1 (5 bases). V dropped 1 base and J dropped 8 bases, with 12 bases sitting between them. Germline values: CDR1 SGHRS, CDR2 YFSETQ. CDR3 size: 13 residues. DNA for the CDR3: TGCGCCAGCAGCTTGTCCCCAGGGCTAGAAGCTTTCTTT. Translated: CASSLSPGLEAFF.

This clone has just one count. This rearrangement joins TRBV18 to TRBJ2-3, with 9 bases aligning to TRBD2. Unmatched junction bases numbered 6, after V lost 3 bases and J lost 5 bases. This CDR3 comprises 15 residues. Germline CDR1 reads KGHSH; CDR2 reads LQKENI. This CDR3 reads CASSPIAGVEDTQYF. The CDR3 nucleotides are TGTGCCAGCTCACCGATAGCGGGGGTCGAAGATACGCAGTATTTT.

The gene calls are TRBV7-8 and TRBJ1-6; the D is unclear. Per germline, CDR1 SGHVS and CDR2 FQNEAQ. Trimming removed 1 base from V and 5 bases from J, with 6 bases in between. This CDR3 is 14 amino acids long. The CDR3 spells CASSLGGNNSPLHF. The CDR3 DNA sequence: TGTGCCAGCAGCTTAGGCGGGAATAATTCACCCCTCCACTTT. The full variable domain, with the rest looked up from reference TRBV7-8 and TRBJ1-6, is GAGVSQSPRYKVAKRGQDVALRCDPISGHVSLFWYQQALGQGPEFLTYFQNEAQLDKSGLPSDRFFAERPEGSVSTLKIQRTQQEDSAVYLCASSLGGNNSPLHFGNGTRLTVT.

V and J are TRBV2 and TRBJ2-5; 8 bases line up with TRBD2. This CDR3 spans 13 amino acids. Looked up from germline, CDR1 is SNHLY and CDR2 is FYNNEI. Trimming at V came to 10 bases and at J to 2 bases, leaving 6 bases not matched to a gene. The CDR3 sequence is CATAGGWQETQYF. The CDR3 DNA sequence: TGTGCCACGGCGGGGGGTTGGCAAGAGACCCAGTACTTC.

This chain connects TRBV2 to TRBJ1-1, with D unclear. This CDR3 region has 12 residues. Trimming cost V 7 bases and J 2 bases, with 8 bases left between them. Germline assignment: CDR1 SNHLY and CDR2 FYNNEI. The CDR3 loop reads CASTPTNTEAFF. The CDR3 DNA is TGTGCCAGCACCCCCACAAACACTGAAGCTTTCTTT.

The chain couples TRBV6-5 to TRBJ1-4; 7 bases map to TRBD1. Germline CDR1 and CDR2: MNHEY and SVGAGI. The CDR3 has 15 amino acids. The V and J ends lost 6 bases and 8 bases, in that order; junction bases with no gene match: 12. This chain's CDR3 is CASSERRGQEEKLFF. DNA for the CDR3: TGTGCCAGCAGCGAGAGGAGGGGGCAGGAGGAAAAACTGTTTTTT.

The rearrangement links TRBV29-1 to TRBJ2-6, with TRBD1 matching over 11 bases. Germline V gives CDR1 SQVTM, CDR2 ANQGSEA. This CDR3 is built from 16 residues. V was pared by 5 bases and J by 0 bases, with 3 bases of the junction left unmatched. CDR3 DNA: TGCAGCGTTTCAGGGACAGGGGGCTCTGGGGCCAACGTCCTGACTTTC. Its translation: CSVSGTGGSGANVLTF.

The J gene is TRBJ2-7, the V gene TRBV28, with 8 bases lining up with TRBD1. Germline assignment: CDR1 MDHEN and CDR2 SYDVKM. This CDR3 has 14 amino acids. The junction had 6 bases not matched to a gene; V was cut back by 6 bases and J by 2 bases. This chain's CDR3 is CASSLGTGTYEQYV. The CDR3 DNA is TGTGCCAGCAGCTTGGGGACAGGTACCTACGAGCAGTACGTC.

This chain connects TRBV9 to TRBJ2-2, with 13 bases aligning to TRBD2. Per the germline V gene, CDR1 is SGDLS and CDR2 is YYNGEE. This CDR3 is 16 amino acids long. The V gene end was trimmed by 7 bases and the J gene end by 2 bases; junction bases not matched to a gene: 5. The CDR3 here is CASGRTSGGNTGELFF. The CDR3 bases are TGTGCCAGCGGCAGGACTAGCGGGGGCAACACCGGGGAGCTGTTTTTT.

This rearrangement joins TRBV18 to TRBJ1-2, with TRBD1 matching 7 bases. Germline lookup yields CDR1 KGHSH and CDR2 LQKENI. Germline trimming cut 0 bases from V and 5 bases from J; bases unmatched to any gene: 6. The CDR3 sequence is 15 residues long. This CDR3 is CASSPPAGGRYGYTF. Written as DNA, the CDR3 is TGTGCCAGCTCACCACCGGCAGGGGGAAGGTATGGCTACACCTTC.

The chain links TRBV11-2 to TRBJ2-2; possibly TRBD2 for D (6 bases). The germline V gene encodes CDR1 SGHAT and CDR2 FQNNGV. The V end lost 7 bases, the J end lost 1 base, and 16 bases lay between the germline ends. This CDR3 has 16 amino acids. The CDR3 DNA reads TGTGCCAGCACCCAAAGTGGGGGGTGGAACACCGGGGAGCTGTTTTTT. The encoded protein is CASTQSGGWNTGELFF.

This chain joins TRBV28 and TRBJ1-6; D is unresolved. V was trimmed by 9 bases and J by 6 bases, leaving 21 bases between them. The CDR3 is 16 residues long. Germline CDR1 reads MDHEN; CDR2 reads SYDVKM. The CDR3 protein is CARSPPAGKGNSPLHF. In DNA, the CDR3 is TGTGCCAGAAGCCCCCCCGCGGGGAAAGGTAATTCACCCCTCCACTTT.

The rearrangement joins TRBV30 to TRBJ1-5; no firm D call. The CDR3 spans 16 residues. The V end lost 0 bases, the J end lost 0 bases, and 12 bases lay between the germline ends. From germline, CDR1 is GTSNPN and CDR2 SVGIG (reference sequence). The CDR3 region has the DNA TGTGCCTGGAGTGTGGGAGGGTCCAATAGCAATCAGCCCCAGCATTTT. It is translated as CAWSVGGSNSNQPQHF.

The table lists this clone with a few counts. The CDR3 is CASSYDTSGNTIYF. CDR3 bases: TGTGCCAGTAGTTACGACACCTCTGGAAACACCATATATTTT. The chain employs TRBV19 and TRBJ1-3; the D is unclear. Trimming removed 5 bases at V and 0 bases at J, with 8 bases between. The germline gives CDR1 LNHDA, CDR2 SQIVND (reference sequence). There are 14 residues in the CDR3.

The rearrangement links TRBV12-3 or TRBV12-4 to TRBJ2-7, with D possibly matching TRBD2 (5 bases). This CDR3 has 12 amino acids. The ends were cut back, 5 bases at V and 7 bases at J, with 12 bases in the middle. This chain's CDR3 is CASSPRVGEQYV. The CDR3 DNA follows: TGTGCCAGCAGTCCGCGGGTGGGGGAGCAGTACGTC.